The 26 T cell receptor beta chains in this list originate from one sample, sequenced in a study of T cell clonotyping in hematopoietic cell transplantation. Method: immunoSEQ multiplex PCR; TCRdb's copy keeps in-frame clones and lacks some. The data contain 65,000 to 80,000 clones, 95% to 97% of them singletons. Time point described: recipient sample about 28 days before transplant, after cytoreduction. Sequencing used peripheral blood mononuclear cells, obtained before stem cell transplant. The receptors were gathered from a woman between 45 and 65 years old with acute myeloid leukemia. Some clones in this sample may be carry-over from other donors' samples.

The chain recombines TRBV15 with TRBJ2-2, with a possible D match to TRBD1 (5 bases). There are 14 residues in the CDR3. Germline V lookup: CDR1 LNHNV, CDR2 YYDKDF (reference sequence). Trimming took off 3 bases at V and 7 bases at J, with 12 bases between the two ends. The CDR3 sequence: CATSRARGGGELFF. The CDR3 coding sequence is TGTGCCACCAGCAGGGCAAGGGGTGGCGGGGAGCTGTTTTTT.

This chain links TRBV27 with TRBJ2-5; 14 bases match TRBD2. CDR1 is MNHEY and CDR2 is SMNVEV in the germline V gene (reference sequence). Trimming at V came to 6 bases and at J to 1 base, leaving 4 bases not matched to a gene. CDR3 length: 16 residues. The CDR3 spells CASSRGLAGGQETQYF. Here the CDR3 DNA reads TGTGCCAGCAGCCGAGGACTAGCGGGGGGCCAAGAGACCCAGTACTTC.

V gene TRBV27 combines with J gene TRBJ1-5, with D perhaps TRBD1 (5 bases). Germline-derived CDR1 and CDR2 are MNHEY and SMNVEV (reference sequence). The ends were cut back, 4 bases at V and 2 bases at J, with 18 bases in the middle. The CDR3 is 17 amino acids. The CDR3 sequence is CASSSRGAGIRNQPQHF. The CDR3 coding sequence is TGTGCCAGCAGTTCCCGAGGGGCAGGGATCCGCAATCAGCCCCAGCATTTT.

The J gene is TRBJ1-1, the V gene TRBV9; perhaps TRBD1 as D (5 bases). The CDR3 has 15 amino acids. V lost 0 bases to trimming and J lost 4 bases, with 13 bases between them. The V gene's germline CDR1 is SGDLS and CDR2 YYNGEE. The CDR3 region has the DNA TGTGCCAGCAGCGTAGTAGTAGGGGACGGCACTGAAGCTTTCTTT. As protein: CASSVVVGDGTEAFF. Complete variable domain (other parts from reference TRBV9 and TRBJ1-1): DSGVTQTPKHLITATGQRVTLRCSPRSGDLSVYWYQQSLDQGLQFLIQYYNGEERAKGNILERFSAQQFPDLHSELNLSSLELGDSALYFCASSVVVGDGTEAFFGQGTRLTVV.

The J gene is TRBJ1-5, the V gene TRBV7-2; tentatively, D is TRBD1 (5 bases). V lost 5 bases, J lost 8 bases, and 16 bases lay in between. The CDR3 consists of 14 residues. Germline assignment: CDR1 SGHTA and CDR2 FQGNSA. The CDR3 loop is CASSRRGETEPQHF. CDR3 coding DNA: TGTGCCAGCAGCCGACGGGGGGAGACAGAGCCCCAGCATTTT. The full variable domain, rest sourced from reference TRBV7-2 and TRBJ1-5, is GAGVSQSPSNKVTEKGKDVELRCDPISGHTALYWYRQSLGQGLEFLIYFQGNSAPDKSGLPSDRFSAERTGGSVSTLTIQRTQQEDSAVYLCASSRRGETEPQHFGDGTRLSIL.

J is TRBJ1-2 and V is TRBV5-6, with unresolved D. CDR3 length: 17 amino acids. CDR1 and CDR2 from the germline V gene are SGHDT and YYEEEE. V shed 1 base and J shed 6 bases, with 22 bases lying between them. The CDR3 sequence: CASSLRGAEPTPDGYTF. CDR3 bases: TGTGCCAGCAGCTTGCGAGGCGCCGAACCGACTCCCGATGGCTACACCTTC.

This chain uses TRBV30 with TRBJ2-7, with TRBD2 as a possible D gene (6 bases). The CDR3 covers 12 residues. CDR1 and CDR2 from the germline V gene are GTSNPN and SVGIG (reference sequence). V shed 1 base and J shed 7 bases, with 11 bases lying between them. The chain's CDR3 is CAWSGAGWEQYF. The CDR3 nucleotides read TGTGCCTGGAGTGGGGCGGGGTGGGAGCAGTACTTC.

The CDR3, as DNA: TGTGCCAGCAGCAAAACTGGGGCCAACGTCCTGACTTTC. Encoded protein: CASSKTGANVLTF. The chain links TRBV7-2 to TRBJ2-6; unclear D gene. The V end was cut by 5 bases, the J end by 2 bases, with 4 bases between. Germline-derived CDR1 and CDR2 are SGHTA and FQGNSA. CDR3 length: 13 amino acids.

CDR3 DNA sequence: TGCGCCAGCAGCTTACTAGCGGATGAAGAGACCCAGTACTTC. It specifies CASSLLADEETQYF. V is TRBV5-1 and J is TRBJ2-5; 8 positions match TRBD2. Trimming cost V 2 bases and J 3 bases; bases outside gene matches: 3. The CDR3 runs to 14 residues. Germline V CDR1 and CDR2: SGHRS, YFSETQ.

The chain joins TRBV11-3 to TRBJ2-1; D tentatively reads TRBD1 or TRBD2 (5 bases each). Trimming removed 2 bases from V and 10 bases from J, with 18 bases in between. CDR3 length equals 15 residues. Per germline, CDR1 SGHNT and CDR2 YENEEA. CDR3 DNA sequence: TGTGCCAGCAGCTTAAGTCGAGGGGTGACTAACGAGCAGTTCTTC. It encodes CASSLSRGVTNEQFF.

The rearrangement joins TRBV6-6 to TRBJ2-1; tentatively, D is TRBD2 (6 bases). The CDR3 sequence is 15 residues long. Trimming took 7 bases from V and 6 from J, leaving 19 bases between them. Germline CDR1 is MNHNY and CDR2 is SVGAGI (reference sequence). The CDR3 region has the DNA TGTGCCAGCACCCTTAGTGGGCAGGGAGGCAATGAGCAGTTCTTC. This encodes CASTLSGQGGNEQFF.

The chain couples TRBV10-1 to TRBJ1-1, with D hard to call. CDR3 size: 13 residues. Germline V gene data show CDR1 as WNHNN and CDR2 as SYGVQD (reference sequence). The V end lost 4 bases, the J end lost 8 bases, and 14 bases lay between the germline ends. The CDR3 reads CASSAGGQLEAFF. The CDR3, as DNA: TGCGCCAGCAGTGCAGGTGGCCAACTGGAAGCTTTCTTT.

The chain couples TRBV19 to TRBJ2-7; D may be TRBD2 (6 bases). Trimming removed 3 bases at V and 3 bases at J, with 9 bases between. The CDR3 covers 13 residues. Germline values: CDR1 LNHDA, CDR2 SQIVND (reference sequence). CDR3 loop: CASSMGGIYEQYF. The CDR3 DNA reads TGTGCCAGTAGTATGGGCGGGATCTACGAGCAGTACTTC.

This clone was recorded once. The chain employs TRBV20-1 and TRBJ2-5, with D perhaps matching TRBD1 (6 bases). Germline V lookup: CDR1 DFQATT, CDR2 SNEGSKA (reference sequence). This CDR3 has 11 amino acids. Trimming stripped 7 bases from V and 9 bases from J, with 15 bases between. Here the CDR3 DNA reads TGCAGTGTTAACCTGAGGACAGCCCAGTACTTC. Protein: CSVNLRTAQYF.

This clone was seen a single time. V and J are TRBV6-6 and TRBJ2-7; TRBD1 or TRBD2 may be the D gene (5 bases each). The CDR3 totals 14 residues. Deletions cut 5 bases from V and 4 bases from J, with 15 bases between. Germline assignment: CDR1 MNHNY and CDR2 SVGAGI (reference sequence). The CDR3 sequence: CASSRRQPGYEQYF. The CDR3, as DNA: TGTGCCAGCAGTCGCCGACAGCCGGGGTACGAGCAGTACTTC.

The chain has TRBV4-1 and TRBJ2-7; D is undetermined. With 0 bases removed from V and 2 bases from J, the gap between germline ends came to 5 bases. This CDR3 is built from 13 residues. Germline V gene lookup returns CDR1 MGHRA and CDR2 YSYEKL. The CDR3 DNA is TGCGCCAGCAGCCAAGAACGGGCCTACGAGCAGTACTTC. Translated: CASSQERAYEQYF.

The chain is built from TRBV19 and TRBJ1-2; TRBD1 is a possible D gene (6 bases). CDR1 and CDR2 from the germline V gene are LNHDA and SQIVND (reference sequence). CDR3 length: 14 amino acids. Trimming removed 3 bases at V and 2 bases at J, with 10 bases between. For the CDR3, the DNA is TGTGCCAGTAGTATTCAGGGGCCAAACTATGGCTACACCTTC. It specifies CASSIQGPNYGYTF.

This clone was recorded only once. This rearrangement joins TRBV28 to TRBJ1-1; D might be TRBD1 (5 bases). There are 14 residues in the CDR3. The V end was cut by 2 bases, the J end by 1 base, with 8 bases between. Looked up from germline, CDR1 is MDHEN and CDR2 is SYDVKM. The CDR3 nucleotides are TGTGCCAGCAGTTTACCCGACAGGAACACTGAAGCTTTCTTT. Translating it yields CASSLPDRNTEAFF.

The V call is TRBV4-1, the J call TRBJ1-1; D remains unclear. The CDR3 spans 14 residues. Germline values: CDR1 MGHRA, CDR2 YSYEKL. Between the trimmed V and J ends, which lost 7 bases and 0 bases, there was a span of 12 bases. In DNA, the CDR3 is TGCGCCAGCAAAGACCACCAAATGAACACTGAAGCTTTCTTT. This codes for CASKDHQMNTEAFF.

This clone was seen a few times. The rearrangement uses TRBV10-1 and TRBJ2-2; 9 bases are a match to TRBD1. The CDR3 loop spans 18 amino acids. The V segment lost 0 bases and the J segment 5 bases; nucleotides outside the gene matches: 10. The germline V gene has CDR1 WNHNN and CDR2 SYGVQD (reference sequence). Here the CDR3 reads CASSESLQGAMRTGELFF. The CDR3 nucleotides are TGCGCCAGCAGTGAGTCGTTACAGGGGGCTATGAGGACCGGGGAGCTGTTTTTT.

The chain has TRBV6-1 and TRBJ1-3; D gene ambiguous. Per the germline V gene, CDR1 is MNHNS and CDR2 is SASEGT. Deletions cut 1 base from V and 8 bases from J, with 9 bases between. CDR3 length: 13 residues. The CDR3 spells CASSEGQTDTIYF. The CDR3, as DNA: TGTGCCAGCAGTGAAGGGCAGACGGACACCATATATTTT.

The rearrangement joins TRBV7-2 to TRBJ1-2; 11 bases agree with TRBD1. Losses at the gene ends were 3 bases for V and 6 bases for J; bases not matched to a gene: 0. Germline CDR1 reads SGHTA; CDR2 reads FQGNSA. CDR3 size: 13 residues. CDR3: CASSLGQGDGYTF. The CDR3 DNA is TGTGCCAGCAGCTTGGGACAGGGGGATGGCTACACCTTC. Looking up the rest from reference TRBV7-2 and TRBJ1-2 gives the full variable domain: GAGVSQSPSNKVTEKGKDVELRCDPISGHTALYWYRQSLGQGLEFLIYFQGNSAPDKSGLPSDRFSAERTGGSVSTLTIQRTQQEDSAVYLCASSLGQGDGYTFGSGTRLTVV.

The chain couples TRBV7-9 to TRBJ2-1; 8 positions match TRBD2. The V segment lost 6 bases and the J segment 6 bases; nucleotides outside the gene matches: 10. Germline CDR1 is SEHNR and CDR2 is FQNEAQ (reference sequence). This CDR3 contains 15 residues. CDR3: CASSFSGEGSNEQFF. CDR3 coding DNA: TGTGCCAGCAGTTTTAGCGGGGAGGGGTCCAATGAGCAGTTCTTC.

This chain links TRBV6-1 with TRBJ1-5; D is ambiguous. The CDR3 spans 13 residues. With 6 bases removed from V and 7 bases from J, the gap between germline ends came to 13 bases. Germline CDR1 and CDR2: MNHNS and SASEGT. CDR3 nucleotides: TGTGCCAGCAGGGTAGGGAGGAGACAGCCCCAGCATTTT. It is translated as CASRVGRRQPQHF.

J is TRBJ2-2 and V is TRBV5-1; no clear D gene. Trimming shortened V by 1 base and J by 5 bases, and 6 bases separated the two germline ends. Germline CDR1 SGHRS, CDR2 YFSETQ. The length of the CDR3 is 13 residues. Written as DNA, the CDR3 is TGCGCCAGCAGCTTGATGGCGACCGGGGAGCTGTTTTTT. It encodes CASSLMATGELFF. Full variable domain (rest looked up from reference TRBV5-1 and TRBJ2-2): KAGVTQTPRYLIKTRGQQVTLSCSPISGHRSVSWYQQTPGQGLQFLFEYFSETQRNKGNFPGRFSGRQFSNSRSEMNVSTLELGDSALYLCASSLMATGELFFGEGSRLTVL.

The rearrangement joins TRBV5-4 to TRBJ1-6, with 11 bases fitting TRBD1. Germline lookup yields CDR1 SGHNT and CDR2 YYREEE (reference sequence). The CDR3 has 17 amino acids. V was clipped by 1 base and J by 14 bases; unmatched bases: 14. The CDR3 DNA sequence: TGTGCCAGCAGCTTGTCCCTCCGGGACAGGGGGGATAAGGCCCTCCACTTT. Residues: CASSLSLRDRGDKALHF.